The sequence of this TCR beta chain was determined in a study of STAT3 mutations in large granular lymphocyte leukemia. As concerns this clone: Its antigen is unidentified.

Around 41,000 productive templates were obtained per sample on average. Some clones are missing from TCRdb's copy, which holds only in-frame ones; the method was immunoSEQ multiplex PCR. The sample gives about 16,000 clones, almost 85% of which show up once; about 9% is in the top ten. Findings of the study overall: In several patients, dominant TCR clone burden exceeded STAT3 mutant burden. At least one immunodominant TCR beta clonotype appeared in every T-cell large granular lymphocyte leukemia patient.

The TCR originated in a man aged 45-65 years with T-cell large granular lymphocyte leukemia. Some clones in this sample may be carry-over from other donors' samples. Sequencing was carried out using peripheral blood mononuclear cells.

This CDR3 is CAIRDDDLTQYF. In DNA, the CDR3 is TGTGCCATCAGAGACGACGATCTTACGCAGTATTTT. The gene calls are TRBV10-3 and TRBJ2-3, with D hard to call. Germline V gene lookup returns CDR1 ENHRY and CDR2 SYGVKD. CDR3 length equals 12 residues. V was trimmed by 6 bases and J by 8 bases, leaving 12 bases between them.